The source of this TCR beta chain is a study of regulatory T cells in long-lasting Graves disease. CDR1 and CDR2 (germline): MGHRA, YSYEKL. Trimming cost V 4 bases and J 1 base; bases outside gene matches: 6. The CDR3 spans 17 residues. For this clonotype: The conserved phenylalanine or tryptophan normally closing the CDR3 is absent here, so this likely arose from a read error.

Documented time point: persistent/refractory GD, antithyroid drugs over 5 years with positive TRAb. Isolated PBMC RNA provided the starting material for the TCR library. Relying on iRepertoire HTBI primers and Arm-PCR of CDR3 regions, the team built TCR beta libraries. TCRdb fed the multiplex PCR reads into MiXCR, producing one record per CDR3 protein. This sample has 350,000 to 450,000 distinct CDR3 sequences, with 20% to 25% found just once. The sample here was peripheral blood mononuclear cells (PBMCs), taken when the disease was refractory, from a patient treated with antithyroid drugs. This receptor was identified in a woman in her thirties or forties with Graves disease. V gene TRBV4-1 combines with J gene TRBJ2-6; 8 nucleotides match TRBD1. This CDR3 reads CASSRTTGASGANVLTL. The CDR3 DNA is TGCGCCAGCAGCCGAACGACAGGGGCATCTGGGGCCAACGTCCTGACTCTC.